These 32 T cell receptor beta chains were sequenced from one sample in a study of human T cells and chemical hapten exposure. Documented time point: patch test 1, 2 weeks after DPC sensitization. Described treatment: therapeutic diphenylcyclopropenone sensitization with weekly scalp DPC. TCRdb re-analysed the RACE reads in MiXCR, keeping a single row per CDR3 protein. This table has tens of thousands of distinct CDR3 sequences, around 9.3% appearing once. This material consisted of whole blood, taken in connection with sensitization to the hapten diphenylcyclopropenone (DPC). These receptors were obtained from a woman aged 40 to 50 with alopecia areata. Some clones in this sample may be carry-over from other donors' samples.

Many counts were recorded for this clonotype. The V gene is TRBV7-3, the J gene TRBJ1-2; D may be TRBD1 (5 bases). V was trimmed by 6 bases and J by 0 bases, leaving 14 bases between them. CDR3 length: 15 residues. Per the germline V gene, CDR1 is SGHTA and CDR2 is FQGTGA. CDR3 DNA sequence: TGTGCCAGCAGTAGTGGGGGTCAAGCTAACTATGGCTACACCTTC. This codes for CASSSGGQANYGYTF.

The V and J genes are TRBV6-1 and TRBJ2-1, with 8 bases fitting TRBD2. This CDR3 region has 15 residues. CDR1 is MNHNS, CDR2 SASEGT, per germline. The V segment lost 0 bases and the J segment 2 bases; nucleotides outside the gene matches: 0. The chain's CDR3 is CASSEAGLAYNEQFF. The CDR3 DNA is TGTGCCAGCAGTGAAGCGGGACTAGCCTACAATGAGCAGTTCTTC.

This clonotype was picked up many times. The chain uses TRBV20-1 and TRBJ2-3, with 13 bases identical to TRBD2. V shed 3 bases and J 4 bases; nucleotides not matched to a gene: 10. This CDR3 region has 17 residues. Germline assignment: CDR1 DFQATT and CDR2 SNEGSKA (reference sequence). CDR3 residues: CSASGEFTSGGADTQYF. The CDR3 nucleotides read TGCAGTGCTAGCGGAGAGTTTACTAGCGGGGGGGCAGATACGCAGTATTTT.

This sequence joins TRBV7-8 and TRBJ2-1; the D gene is possibly TRBD1 (7 bases). Germline-derived CDR1 and CDR2 are SGHVS and FQNEAQ. This CDR3 is 18 amino acids long. Trimming left V 3 bases short and J 2 bases short, with 20 bases between. The DNA for the CDR3 is TGTGCCAGCAGCTTTGGGGAGGAAGACAGGGACCCCTACAATGAGCAGTTCTTC. This translates into CASSFGEEDRDPYNEQFF. Complete variable domain (other parts from reference TRBV7-8 and TRBJ2-1): GAGVSQSPRYKVAKRGQDVALRCDPISGHVSLFWYQQALGQGPEFLTYFQNEAQLDKSGLPSDRFFAERPEGSVSTLKIQRTQQEDSAVYLCASSFGEEDRDPYNEQFFGPGTRLTVL.

In its sample, this clonotype was seen a few times. V gene TRBV6-5 combines with J gene TRBJ1-5, with D maybe TRBD1 (5 bases). The ends were cut back, 0 bases at V and 0 bases at J, with 18 bases in the middle. Per germline, CDR1 MNHEY and CDR2 SVGAGI. The CDR3 has 19 residues. Here the CDR3 DNA reads TGTGCCAGCAGTTACTCGAGCAGGGAGGGTGACTTTAGCAATCAGCCCCAGCATTTT. Its protein product is CASSYSSREGDFSNQPQHF.

This clonotype was counted at least ten times. V is TRBV12-3 or TRBV12-4 and J is TRBJ2-2, with D unclear. The ends were cut back, 7 bases at V and 8 bases at J, with 14 bases in the middle. The CDR3 contains 13 residues. The CDR3 region is CASTWMGSGELFF. The CDR3 nucleotides read TGTGCCAGCACCTGGATGGGGTCTGGGGAGCTGTTTTTT.

This clonotype occurred many times. The V and J genes are TRBV29-1 and TRBJ2-5, with a possible D match to TRBD1 (5 bases). The CDR3 extends over 12 amino acids. CDR1 is SQVTM, CDR2 ANQGSEA, per germline. V was cut by 7 bases and J by 2 bases, with 11 bases left in between. CDR3: CSAQRTQETQYF. The CDR3, as DNA: TGCAGCGCCCAACGGACACAAGAGACCCAGTACTTC. Full variable domain (missing parts from reference TRBV29-1 and TRBJ2-5): SAVISQKPSRDICQRGTSLTIQCQVDSQVTMMFWYRQQPGQSLTLIATANQGSEATYESGFVIDKFPISRPNLTFSTLTVSNMSPEDSSIYLCSAQRTQETQYFGPGTRLLVL.

The rearrangement links TRBV6-5 to TRBJ2-1; 7 nucleotides agree with TRBD1. The CDR3 is 17 amino acids. Germline V CDR1 and CDR2: MNHEY, SVGAGI. Trimming at V came to 0 bases and at J to 3 bases, leaving 8 bases not matched to a gene. The DNA for the CDR3 is TGTGCCAGCAGTTACTCGATAGGGACAGAGATCTACAATGAGCAGTTCTTC. Translated: CASSYSIGTEIYNEQFF.

This clonotype has at least ten counts. CDR3 bases: TGCAGTGCTAGAGATGCCGGGGGCGGTTCGGGCCCGCAGTACTTC. Translation gives CSARDAGGGSGPQYF. This chain links TRBV20-1 with TRBJ2-7; D may match TRBD1 or TRBD2 (6 bases each). This CDR3 comprises 15 residues. The V end was cut by 0 bases, the J end by 9 bases, with 21 bases between. CDR1 DFQATT and CDR2 SNEGSKA come from the germline V gene (reference sequence).

This clonotype was seen ten or more times. The chain has TRBV20-1 and TRBJ2-2, with D possibly TRBD1 on 5 matching bases. Trimming pared 0 bases from V and 0 bases from J, leaving 8 bases between. The CDR3 runs 15 residues. Germline V gives CDR1 DFQATT, CDR2 SNEGSKA (reference sequence). The CDR3 DNA reads as TGCAGTGCTAGAGATCCCAGGGCGAACACCGGGGAGCTGTTTTTT. It is translated as CSARDPRANTGELFF.

In its sample, this clonotype was seen a few times. The CDR3 loop reads CAWSQSSNTEAFF. In DNA form, the CDR3 reads TGTGCCTGGAGTCAGAGTTCGAACACTGAAGCTTTCTTT. The chain is built from TRBV30 and TRBJ1-1; D unclear. Germline assignment: CDR1 GTSNPN and CDR2 SVGIG (reference sequence). CDR3 size: 13 residues. Trimming cost V 2 bases and J 1 base, with 8 bases left between them.

This chain joins TRBV10-3 and TRBJ2-7; TRBD1 aligns across 7 bases. In germline, CDR1 is ENHRY, CDR2 SYGVKD. V trimming: 6 bases; J trimming: 3 bases; junction bases outside the gene matches: 11. The CDR3 sequence is 15 residues long. The CDR3 protein is CAISQSGTDVYEQYF. The CDR3 coding sequence is TGTGCCATCAGCCAATCCGGGACAGACGTCTACGAGCAGTACTTC.

The chain links TRBV5-1 to TRBJ2-7; D may correspond to TRBD1 or TRBD2 (5 bases each). Trimming removed 2 bases at V and 3 bases at J, with 9 bases between. The CDR3 consists of 13 residues. Per the germline V gene, CDR1 is SGHRS and CDR2 is YFSETQ. The CDR3 protein is CASSFGGGYEQYF. CDR3 bases: TGCGCCAGCAGCTTCGGTGGGGGCTACGAGCAGTACTTC.

The sample holds many counts of this clonotype. The chain joins TRBV12-3 or TRBV12-4 to TRBJ1-4, with D possibly TRBD1 on 6 matching bases. V was clipped by 4 bases and J by 5 bases, with 14 bases between them. The CDR3 covers 15 residues. This CDR3 reads CASSSGQPGNEKLFF. As DNA, the CDR3 is TGTGCCAGCAGTTCCGGACAGCCGGGGAATGAAAAACTGTTTTTT.

Many counts were recorded for this clonotype. This sequence joins TRBV5-1 and TRBJ2-3; 10 bases fit TRBD2. The germline gives CDR1 SGHRS, CDR2 YFSETQ. The CDR3 consists of 16 residues. Germline trimming cut 1 base from V and 0 bases from J; bases unmatched to any gene: 2. CDR3 amino acids: CASSLTSGASTDTQYF. In DNA, the CDR3 is TGCGCCAGCAGCTTGACTAGCGGGGCTAGCACAGATACGCAGTATTTT.

This clonotype was detected ten times or more. V is TRBV6-4 and J is TRBJ2-1; maybe TRBD2 (5 bases). With 4 bases removed from V and 6 bases from J, the gap between germline ends came to 10 bases. The germline V gene has CDR1 MRHNA and CDR2 SNTAGT. The CDR3 spans 13 residues. Here the CDR3 DNA reads TGTGCCAGCAGTGGGGTAGCGTCCAATGAGCAGTTCTTC. Protein sequence: CASSGVASNEQFF.

This rearrangement joins TRBV29-1 to TRBJ1-2, with 9 bases lining up with TRBD1. The CDR3 contains 15 residues. The J segment lost 4 bases and the V segment lost 0 bases, leaving 6 bases of the junction unmatched. Looked up from germline, CDR1 is SQVTM and CDR2 is ANQGSEA. In DNA form, the CDR3 reads TGCAGCGTTGAAGAGGGGACAGGGACAGGCTATGGCTACACCTTC. Translating gives CSVEEGTGTGYGYTF.

At least ten counts were recorded for this clonotype. This chain connects TRBV6-6 to TRBJ1-1; no firm D call. The CDR3 consists of 16 residues. Per the germline V gene, CDR1 is MNHNY and CDR2 is SVGAGI (reference sequence). V lost 8 bases and J lost 1, with 20 bases in between. The CDR3: CASAPDGGPQNTEAFF. Written as DNA, the CDR3 is TGTGCCAGCGCCCCAGACGGCGGGCCGCAGAACACTGAAGCTTTCTTT.

The sample holds many counts of this clonotype. V and J are TRBV9 and TRBJ2-7; D perhaps matches TRBD1 (6 bases). Germline lookup yields CDR1 SGDLS and CDR2 YYNGEE. Trimming shortened V by 4 bases and J by 4 bases, and 15 bases separated the two germline ends. The CDR3 runs 14 residues. CDR3 amino acids: CASSPGQSGYEQYF. The CDR3 DNA reads as TGTGCCAGCAGCCCCGGACAGAGTGGTTACGAGCAGTACTTC. Supplemented by reference TRBV9 and TRBJ2-7, the full variable domain reads DSGVTQTPKHLITATGQRVTLRCSPRSGDLSVYWYQQSLDQGLQFLIQYYNGEERAKGNILERFSAQQFPDLHSELNLSSLELGDSALYFCASSPGQSGYEQYFGPGTRLTVT.

This clonotype was seen at least ten times. The V call is TRBV6-2 or TRBV6-3, the J call TRBJ1-1, with D maybe TRBD1 (6 bases). Germline-derived CDR1 and CDR2 are MNHEY and SVGEGT. The V end was cut by 0 bases, the J end by 6 bases, with 14 bases between. There are 15 residues in the CDR3. CDR3 DNA: TGTGCCAGCAGTTACTCTCCGGACAGTTCTGCTGAAGCTTTCTTT. It codes for CASSYSPDSSAEAFF.

The rearrangement links TRBV7-2 to TRBJ1-5; D gene ambiguous. Between the trimmed V and J ends, which lost 1 base and 4 bases, there was a span of 5 bases. This CDR3 has 13 amino acids. Germline V gene lookup returns CDR1 SGHTA and CDR2 FQGNSA. The CDR3: CASSLVPNQPQHF. CDR3 nucleotide sequence: TGTGCCAGCAGCTTAGTTCCTAATCAGCCCCAGCATTTT.

This rearrangement joins TRBV4-2 to TRBJ1-6; possibly TRBD1 for D (5 bases). The CDR3 loop spans 15 amino acids. Germline V gene sequence: CDR1 LGHNA, CDR2 YNFKEQ. V was clipped by 1 base and J by 7 bases, with 11 bases between them. The CDR3 DNA is TGTGCCAGCAGCCAAGCCTCAGGGTTAAATTCACCCCTCCACTTT. Its translation: CASSQASGLNSPLHF.

This clonotype was detected many times. This sequence joins TRBV7-2 and TRBJ1-1; D is unresolved. The CDR3 covers 13 residues. Germline CDR1 and CDR2: SGHTA and FQGNSA. The V end lost 2 bases, the J end lost 1 base, and 5 bases lay between the germline ends. The CDR3 DNA reads as TGTGCCAGCAGCTTACGCAGGAACACTGAAGCTTTCTTT. This encodes CASSLRRNTEAFF. The variable domain in full, with the rest retrieved from reference TRBV7-2 and TRBJ1-1, is GAGVSQSPSNKVTEKGKDVELRCDPISGHTALYWYRQSLGQGLEFLIYFQGNSAPDKSGLPSDRFSAERTGGSVSTLTIQRTQQEDSAVYLCASSLRRNTEAFFGQGTRLTVV.

There are many counts of this clonotype. The chain recombines TRBV9 with TRBJ1-1; D might be TRBD1 (5 bases). CDR3 length: 14 residues. V was pared by 4 bases and J by 1 base, with 11 bases between. Germline loops: CDR1 SGDLS, CDR2 YYNGEE. CDR3 sequence: CASSPRGQNTEAFF. As DNA, the CDR3 is TGTGCCAGCAGCCCCCGAGGACAGAACACTGAAGCTTTCTTT.

This clonotype was picked up many times. V is TRBV4-3 and J is TRBJ1-3; D perhaps matches TRBD1 (6 bases). The CDR3 is made up of 17 amino acids. Germline CDR1 reads LGHNA; CDR2 reads YSLEER. Trimming left V 8 bases short and J 0 bases short, with 20 bases between. CDR3 loop: CASPDGRQDFSGNTIYF. In nucleotides, the CDR3 is TGCGCCAGCCCAGACGGGAGACAGGATTTCTCTGGAAACACCATATATTTT.

This clonotype occurred a few times. This chain connects TRBV20-1 to TRBJ2-3, with 11 bases matching TRBD2. The CDR3 is made up of 15 amino acids. Germline assignment: CDR1 DFQATT and CDR2 SNEGSKA (reference sequence). The J segment lost 0 bases and the V segment lost 5 bases, leaving 4 bases of the junction unmatched. The CDR3 reads CSAYRTSGSTDTQYF. The CDR3 DNA follows: TGCAGTGCTTATCGGACTAGCGGGAGCACAGATACGCAGTATTTT.

The rearrangement uses TRBV5-1 and TRBJ2-2, with TRBD2 as a possible D gene (6 bases). Per the germline V gene, CDR1 is SGHRS and CDR2 is YFSETQ. With 4 bases removed from V and 7 bases from J, the gap between germline ends came to 20 bases. This CDR3 region has 16 residues. In DNA, the CDR3 is TGCGCCAGCAGCCCCGACGGGGGAGTGAGGCTCGGGGAGCTGTTTTTT. Protein product: CASSPDGGVRLGELFF. The full variable domain, completed using reference TRBV5-1 and TRBJ2-2, is KAGVTQTPRYLIKTRGQQVTLSCSPISGHRSVSWYQQTPGQGLQFLFEYFSETQRNKGNFPGRFSGRQFSNSRSEMNVSTLELGDSALYLCASSPDGGVRLGELFFGEGSRLTVL.

This clonotype was recorded many times. V and J are TRBV20-1 and TRBJ2-1, with D possibly being TRBD2 (6 bases). Trimming removed 0 bases from V and 0 bases from J, with 21 bases in between. CDR1 is DFQATT, CDR2 SNEGSKA, per germline (reference sequence). The CDR3 covers 19 residues. The CDR3 here is CSAREFTVGAGASYNEQFF. For the CDR3, the DNA is TGCAGTGCTAGAGAGTTTACCGTAGGAGCGGGCGCCTCCTACAATGAGCAGTTCTTC.

The table lists this clonotype with many counts. The chain combines TRBV20-1 with TRBJ2-1; weak D call: TRBD2 (6 bases). The CDR3 extends over 13 amino acids. The V gene lost 3 bases and the J gene lost 0 bases, with 6 bases spanning the gap. Per germline, CDR1 DFQATT and CDR2 SNEGSKA (reference sequence). CDR3 DNA sequence: TGCAGTGCTAGCGGGAGCTCCTACAATGAGCAGTTCTTC. Protein product: CSASGSSYNEQFF.

Ten or more counts support this clonotype. The chain uses TRBV3-1 and TRBJ1-1; D is ambiguous. Trimming left V 4 bases short and J 4 bases short, with 19 bases between. The CDR3 covers 16 residues. The germline gives CDR1 LGHDT, CDR2 YNNKEL (reference sequence). The DNA of the CDR3 is TGTGCCAGCAGCCCCCGGATGCAGACGCATAGCACTGAAGCTTTCTTT. Protein: CASSPRMQTHSTEAFF.

This chain connects TRBV6-5 to TRBJ2-7, with D unresolved. V was clipped by 7 bases and J by 5 bases, with 12 bases between them. CDR1 MNHEY and CDR2 SVGAGI come from the germline V gene. This CDR3 is built from 12 residues. The CDR3 DNA sequence: TGTGCCAGCACCGCCGGAGTGGACGAGCAGTACTTC. This sequence encodes CASTAGVDEQYF.

This clonotype was picked up many times. This sequence joins TRBV2 and TRBJ2-1; D possibly corresponds to TRBD1 (6 bases). The CDR3 contains 13 residues. CDR1 and CDR2 from the germline V gene are SNHLY and FYNNEI. V lost 6 bases to trimming and J lost 6 bases, with 12 bases between them. The CDR3 DNA sequence: TGTGCCAGCAGGGCCGCAGGGGCCAATGAGCAGTTCTTC. The encoded protein is CASRAAGANEQFF.